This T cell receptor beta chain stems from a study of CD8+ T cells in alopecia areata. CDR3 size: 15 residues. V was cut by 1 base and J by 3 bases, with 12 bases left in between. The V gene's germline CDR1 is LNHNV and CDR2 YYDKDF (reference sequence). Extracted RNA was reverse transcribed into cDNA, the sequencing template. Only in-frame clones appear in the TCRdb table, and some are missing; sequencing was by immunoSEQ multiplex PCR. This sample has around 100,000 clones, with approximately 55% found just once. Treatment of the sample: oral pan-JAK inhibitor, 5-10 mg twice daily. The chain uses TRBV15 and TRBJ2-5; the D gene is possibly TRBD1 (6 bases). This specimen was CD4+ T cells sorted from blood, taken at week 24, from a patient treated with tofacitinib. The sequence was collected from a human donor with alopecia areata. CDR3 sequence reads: CATSRAPNREETQYF. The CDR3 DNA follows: TGTGCCACCAGCAGAGCCCCCAACAGGGAAGAGACCCAGTACTTC. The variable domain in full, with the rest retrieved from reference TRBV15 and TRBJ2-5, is DAMVIQNPRYQVTQFGKPVTLSCSQTLNHNVMYWYQQKSSQAPKLLFHYYDKDFNNEADTPDNFQSRRPNTSFCFLDIRSPGLGDTAMYLCATSRAPNREETQYFGPGTRLLVL.